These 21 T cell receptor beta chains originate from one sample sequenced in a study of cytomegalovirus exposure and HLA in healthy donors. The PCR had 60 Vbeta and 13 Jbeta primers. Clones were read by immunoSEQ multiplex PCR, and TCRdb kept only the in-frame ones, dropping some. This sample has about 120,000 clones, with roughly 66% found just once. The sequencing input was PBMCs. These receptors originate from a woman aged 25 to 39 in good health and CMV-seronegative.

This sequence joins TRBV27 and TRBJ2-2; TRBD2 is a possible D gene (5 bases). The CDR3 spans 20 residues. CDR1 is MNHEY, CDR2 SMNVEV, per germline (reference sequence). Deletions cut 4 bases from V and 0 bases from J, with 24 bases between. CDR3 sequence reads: CASSSYPLIQRLTNTGELFF. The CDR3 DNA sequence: TGTGCCAGCAGTTCCTATCCCCTTATCCAGCGGCTAACGAACACCGGGGAGCTGTTTTTT.

For the CDR3, the DNA is TGTGCCAGCTCACCTACAGGTAACACTGAAGCTTTCTTT. It translates to CASSPTGNTEAFF. The chain carries TRBV18 and TRBJ1-1; TRBD1 is a possible D gene (5 bases). Between the trimmed V and J ends, which lost 3 bases and 2 bases, there was a span of 7 bases. Germline V CDR1 and CDR2: KGHSH, LQKENI. The CDR3 runs 13 residues.

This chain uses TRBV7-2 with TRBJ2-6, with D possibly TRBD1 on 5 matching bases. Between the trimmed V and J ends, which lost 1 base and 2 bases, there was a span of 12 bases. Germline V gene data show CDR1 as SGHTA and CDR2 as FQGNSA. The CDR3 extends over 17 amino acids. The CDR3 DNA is TGTGCCAGCAGCTTAGTTCTAGGGGAACCTGGGGCCAACGTCCTGACTTTC. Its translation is CASSLVLGEPGANVLTF.

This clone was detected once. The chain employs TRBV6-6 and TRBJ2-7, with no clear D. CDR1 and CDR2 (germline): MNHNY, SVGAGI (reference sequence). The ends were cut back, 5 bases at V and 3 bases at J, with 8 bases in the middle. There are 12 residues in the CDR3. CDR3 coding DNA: TGTGCCAGCAGTCCCCCAGACTACGAGCAGTACTTC. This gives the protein CASSPPDYEQYF.

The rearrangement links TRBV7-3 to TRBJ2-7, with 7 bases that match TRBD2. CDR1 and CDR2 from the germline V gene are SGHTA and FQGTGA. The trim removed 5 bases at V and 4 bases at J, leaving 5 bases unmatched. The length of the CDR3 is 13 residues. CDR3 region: CASSLVGGYEQYF. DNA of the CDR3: TGTGCCAGCAGCCTGGTGGGGGGGTACGAGCAGTACTTC.

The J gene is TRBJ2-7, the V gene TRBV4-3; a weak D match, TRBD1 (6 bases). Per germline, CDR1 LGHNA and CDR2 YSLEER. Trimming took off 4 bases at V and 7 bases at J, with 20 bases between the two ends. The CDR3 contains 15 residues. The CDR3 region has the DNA TGCGCCAGCAGCCGAGACAAAAACAGGGCTGGAGAGCAGTACTTC. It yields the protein CASSRDKNRAGEQYF.

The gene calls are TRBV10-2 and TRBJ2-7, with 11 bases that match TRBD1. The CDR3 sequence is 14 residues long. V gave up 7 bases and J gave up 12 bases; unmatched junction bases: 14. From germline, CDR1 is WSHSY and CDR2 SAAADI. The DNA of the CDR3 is TGCGCCAGCATGGGACAGGGGGACAGATCATTTCGGTACTTC. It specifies CASMGQGDRSFRYF.

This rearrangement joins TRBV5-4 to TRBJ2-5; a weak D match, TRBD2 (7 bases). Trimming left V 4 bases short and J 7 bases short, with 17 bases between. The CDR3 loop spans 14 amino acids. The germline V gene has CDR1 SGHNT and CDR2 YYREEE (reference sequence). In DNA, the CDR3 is TGTGCCAGCAGCATGGGGGGGCGAGGGGGGACCCAGTACTTC. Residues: CASSMGGRGGTQYF.

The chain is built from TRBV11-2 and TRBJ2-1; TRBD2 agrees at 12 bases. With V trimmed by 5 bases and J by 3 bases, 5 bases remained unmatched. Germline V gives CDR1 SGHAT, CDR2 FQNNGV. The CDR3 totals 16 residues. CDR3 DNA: TGTGCCAGCAGCCCCGGACTAGCGGGAAACTACAATGAGCAGTTCTTC. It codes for CASSPGLAGNYNEQFF.

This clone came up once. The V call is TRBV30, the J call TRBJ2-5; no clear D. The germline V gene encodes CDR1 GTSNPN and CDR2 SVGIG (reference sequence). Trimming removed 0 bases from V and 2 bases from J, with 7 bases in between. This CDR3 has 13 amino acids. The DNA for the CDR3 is TGTGCCTGGAGTGTCAGGATTCAAGAGACCCAGTACTTC. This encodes CAWSVRIQETQYF.

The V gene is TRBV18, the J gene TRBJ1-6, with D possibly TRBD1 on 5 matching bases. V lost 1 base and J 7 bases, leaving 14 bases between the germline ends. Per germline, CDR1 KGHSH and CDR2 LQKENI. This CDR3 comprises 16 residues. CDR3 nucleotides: TGTGCCAGCTCACCACGTCAGGGTACGGAAAATTCACCCCTCCACTTT. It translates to CASSPRQGTENSPLHF.

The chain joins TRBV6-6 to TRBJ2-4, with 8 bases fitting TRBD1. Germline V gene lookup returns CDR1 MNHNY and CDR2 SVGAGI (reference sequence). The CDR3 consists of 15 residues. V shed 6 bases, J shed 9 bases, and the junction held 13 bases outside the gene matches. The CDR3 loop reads CASRMQGAQRSIQYF. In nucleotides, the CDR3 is TGTGCCAGCAGAATGCAGGGGGCCCAGCGTAGCATTCAGTACTTC.

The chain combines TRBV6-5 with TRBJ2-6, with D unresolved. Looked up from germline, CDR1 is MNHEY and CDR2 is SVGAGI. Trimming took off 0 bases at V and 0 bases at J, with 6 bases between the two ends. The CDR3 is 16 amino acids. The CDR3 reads CASSYSSSSGANVLTF. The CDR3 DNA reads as TGTGCCAGCAGTTACTCCTCTAGCTCTGGGGCCAACGTCCTGACTTTC.

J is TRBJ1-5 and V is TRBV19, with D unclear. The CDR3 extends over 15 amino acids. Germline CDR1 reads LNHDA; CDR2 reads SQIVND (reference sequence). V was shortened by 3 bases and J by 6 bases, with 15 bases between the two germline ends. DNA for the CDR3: TGTGCCAGTAGTATCACTTCTCTCGGCGGTCAGCCCCAGCATTTT. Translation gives CASSITSLGGQPQHF.

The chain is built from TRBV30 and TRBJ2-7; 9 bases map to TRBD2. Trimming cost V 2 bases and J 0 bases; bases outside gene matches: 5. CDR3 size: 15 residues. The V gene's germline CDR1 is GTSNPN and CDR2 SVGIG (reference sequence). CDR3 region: CAWSTSGRSSYEQYF. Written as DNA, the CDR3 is TGTGCCTGGAGTACAAGCGGGAGGAGCTCCTACGAGCAGTACTTC. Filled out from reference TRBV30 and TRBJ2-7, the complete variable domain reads SQTIHQWPATLVQPVGSPLSLECTVEGTSNPNLYWYRQAAGRGLQLLFYSVGIGQISSEVPQNLSASRPQDRQFILSSKKLLLSDSGFYLCAWSTSGRSSYEQYFGPGTRLTVT.

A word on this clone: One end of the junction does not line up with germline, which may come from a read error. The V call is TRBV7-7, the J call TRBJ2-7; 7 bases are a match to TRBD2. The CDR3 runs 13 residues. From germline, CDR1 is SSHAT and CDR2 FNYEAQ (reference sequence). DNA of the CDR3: TGTGCTAGCAGCCTCGGGAGGCATGACGAGCAGTACTTC. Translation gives CASSLGRHDEQYF.

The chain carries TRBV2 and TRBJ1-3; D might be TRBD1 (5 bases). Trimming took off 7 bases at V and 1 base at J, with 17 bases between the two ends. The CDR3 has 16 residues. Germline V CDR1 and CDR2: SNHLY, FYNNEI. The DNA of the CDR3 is TGTGCCAGCACTTCTCAGACAGCACGATCTGGAAACACCATATATTTT. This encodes CASTSQTARSGNTIYF.

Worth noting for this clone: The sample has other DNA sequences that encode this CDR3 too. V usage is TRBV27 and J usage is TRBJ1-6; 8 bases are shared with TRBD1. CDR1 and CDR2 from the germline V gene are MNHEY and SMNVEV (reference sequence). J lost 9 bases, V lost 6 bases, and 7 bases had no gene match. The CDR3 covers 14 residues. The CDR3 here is CASSRTGRGSPLHF. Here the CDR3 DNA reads TGTGCCAGCAGCAGGACAGGGCGCGGTTCACCCCTCCACTTT.

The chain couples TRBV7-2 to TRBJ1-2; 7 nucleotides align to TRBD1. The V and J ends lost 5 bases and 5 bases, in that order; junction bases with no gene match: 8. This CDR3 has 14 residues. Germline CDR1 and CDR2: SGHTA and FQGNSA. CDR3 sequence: CASSRGGQPYGYTF. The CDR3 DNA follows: TGTGCCAGCAGCCGTGGGGGACAGCCTTATGGCTACACCTTC.

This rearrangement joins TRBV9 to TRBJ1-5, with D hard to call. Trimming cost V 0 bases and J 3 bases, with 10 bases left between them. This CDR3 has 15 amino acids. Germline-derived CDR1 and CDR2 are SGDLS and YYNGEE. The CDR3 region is CASSVGGSINQPQHF. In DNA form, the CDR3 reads TGTGCCAGCAGCGTAGGTGGGAGTATCAATCAGCCCCAGCATTTT.

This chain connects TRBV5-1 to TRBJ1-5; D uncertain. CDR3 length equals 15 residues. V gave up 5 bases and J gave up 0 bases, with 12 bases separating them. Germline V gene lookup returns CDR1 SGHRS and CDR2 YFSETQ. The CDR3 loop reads CASRASGSSNQPQHF. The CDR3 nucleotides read TGCGCCAGCAGGGCATCGGGGTCTAGCAATCAGCCCCAGCATTTT.